This T cell receptor (beta chain) was documented in a study of cytomegalovirus exposure and HLA in healthy donors. General study findings and limits: Across donors, sequencing depth was assumed by presence/absence analyses to be roughly uniform. TCR sequences were mostly rare, though some public TCRs occurred in many donors.

As regards this clone: Its specificity is unknown.

Germline CDR1 SGHKS, CDR2 YYEKEE (reference sequence). Trimming pared 3 bases from V and 4 bases from J, leaving 17 bases between. The CDR3 runs 16 residues. Though probably carrying unrecorded immune exposures, donors were nominally healthy at sampling. The study ran its PCR with 60 Vbeta and 13 Jbeta primers. Libraries were prepared by immunoSEQ multiplex PCR; TCRdb keeps only in-frame clonotypes and omits some of them. Found here are some 200,000 clones; the top ten clones hold 0.7% to 0.8%. This receptor was obtained from a woman aged 18-30 years in good health and CMV-seropositive. Sequencing was carried out using PBMCs. The chain carries TRBV5-5 and TRBJ1-3; perhaps TRBD1 as D (6 bases). CDR3 amino acids: CASSSFVGGAGNTIYF. The CDR3 coding sequence is TGTGCCAGCAGCTCCTTCGTGGGGGGGGCAGGAAACACCATATATTTT.